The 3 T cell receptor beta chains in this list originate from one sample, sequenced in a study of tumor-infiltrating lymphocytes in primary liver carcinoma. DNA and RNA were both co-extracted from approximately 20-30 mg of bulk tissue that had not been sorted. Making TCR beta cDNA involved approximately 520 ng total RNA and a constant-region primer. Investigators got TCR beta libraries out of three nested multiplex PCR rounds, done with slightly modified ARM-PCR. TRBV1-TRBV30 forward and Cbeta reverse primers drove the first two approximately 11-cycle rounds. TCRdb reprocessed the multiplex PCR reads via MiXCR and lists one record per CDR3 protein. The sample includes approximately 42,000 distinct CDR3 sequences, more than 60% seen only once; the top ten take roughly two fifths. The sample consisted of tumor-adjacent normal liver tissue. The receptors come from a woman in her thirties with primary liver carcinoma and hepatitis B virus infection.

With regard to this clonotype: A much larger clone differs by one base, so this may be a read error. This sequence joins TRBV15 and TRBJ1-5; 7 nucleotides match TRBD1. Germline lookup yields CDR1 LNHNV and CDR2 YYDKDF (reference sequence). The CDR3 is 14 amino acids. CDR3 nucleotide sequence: TGTGCCACCAGCACCAGGGACAGCAATCGGCCCCAGCATTTT. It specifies CATSTRDSNRPQHF. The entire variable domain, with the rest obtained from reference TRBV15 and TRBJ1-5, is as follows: DAMVIQNPRYQVTQFGKPVTLSCSQTLNHNVMYWYQQKSSQAPKLLFHYYDKDFNNEADTPDNFQSRRPNTSFCFLDIRSPGLGDTAMYLCATSTRDSNRPQHFGDGTRLSIL.

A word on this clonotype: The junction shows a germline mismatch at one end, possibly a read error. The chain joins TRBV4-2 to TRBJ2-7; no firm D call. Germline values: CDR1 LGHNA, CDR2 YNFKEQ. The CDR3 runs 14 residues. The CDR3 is CARSQGYLYYEQYF. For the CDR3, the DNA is TGTGCCAGGAGCCAAGGGTACCTATACTACGAGCAGTACTTC.

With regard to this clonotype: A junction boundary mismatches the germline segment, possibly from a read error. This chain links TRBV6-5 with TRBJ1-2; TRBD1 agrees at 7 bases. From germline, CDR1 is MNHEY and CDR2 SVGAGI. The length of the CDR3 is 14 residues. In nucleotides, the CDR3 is TGCGCCAGCACTGGAGGGGGCCTTAACTATAGCTACACCTTC. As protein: CASTGGGLNYSYTF.